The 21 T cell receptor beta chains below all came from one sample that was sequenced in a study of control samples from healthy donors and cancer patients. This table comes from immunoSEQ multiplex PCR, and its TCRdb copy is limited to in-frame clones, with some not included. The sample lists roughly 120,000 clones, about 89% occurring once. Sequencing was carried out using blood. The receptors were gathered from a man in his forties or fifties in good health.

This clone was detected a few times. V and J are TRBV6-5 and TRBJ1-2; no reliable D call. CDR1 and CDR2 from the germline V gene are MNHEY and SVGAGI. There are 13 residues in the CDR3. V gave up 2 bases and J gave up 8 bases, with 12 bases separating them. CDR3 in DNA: TGTGCCAGCAGTTACGGTTGGACGAGAGGCTACACCTTC. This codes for CASSYGWTRGYTF.

The CDR3 sequence: CASSYGRAEGTQYF. CDR3 bases: TGTGCCAGCAGTTACGGCAGGGCCGAGGGTACGCAGTATTTT. V is TRBV6-5 and J is TRBJ2-3, with D perhaps TRBD1 or TRBD2 (5 bases each). V gave up 2 bases and J gave up 8 bases, with 14 bases separating them. Per germline, CDR1 MNHEY and CDR2 SVGAGI. The CDR3 spans 14 residues.

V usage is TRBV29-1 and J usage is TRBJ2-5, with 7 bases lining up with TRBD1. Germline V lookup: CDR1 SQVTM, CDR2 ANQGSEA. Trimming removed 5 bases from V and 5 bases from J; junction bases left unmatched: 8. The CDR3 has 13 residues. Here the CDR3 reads CSVKQGRGETQYF. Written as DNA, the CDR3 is TGCAGCGTTAAACAGGGGCGCGGTGAGACCCAGTACTTC. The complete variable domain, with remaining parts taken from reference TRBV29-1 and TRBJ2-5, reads SAVISQKPSRDICQRGTSLTIQCQVDSQVTMMFWYRQQPGQSLTLIATANQGSEATYESGFVIDKFPISRPNLTFSTLTVSNMSPEDSSIYLCSVKQGRGETQYFGPGTRLLVL.

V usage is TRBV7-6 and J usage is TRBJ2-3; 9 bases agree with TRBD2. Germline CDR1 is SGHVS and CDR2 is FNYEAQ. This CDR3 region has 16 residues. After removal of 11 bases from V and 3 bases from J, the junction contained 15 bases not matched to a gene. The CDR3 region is CADGAGGECITDTQYF. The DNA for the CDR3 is TGTGCCGATGGAGCGGGGGGCGAATGTATAACAGATACGCAGTATTTT.

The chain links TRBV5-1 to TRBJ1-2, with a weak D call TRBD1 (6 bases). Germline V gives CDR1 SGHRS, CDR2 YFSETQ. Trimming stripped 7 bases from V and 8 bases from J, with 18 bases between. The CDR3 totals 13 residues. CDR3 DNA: TGCGCCAGCTCGTCTCGGGACAACGAGGGCTACACCTTC. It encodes CASSSRDNEGYTF.

The CDR3 sequence: CATGSGAANTGELFF. The CDR3 region has the DNA TGTGCCACCGGGTCGGGGGCGGCGAACACCGGGGAGCTGTTTTTT. The chain links TRBV24-1 to TRBJ2-2; either TRBD1 or TRBD2 may supply D (6 bases each). The CDR3 is 15 amino acids. Germline assignment: CDR1 KGHDR and CDR2 SFDVKD. The ends were cut back, 9 bases at V and 0 bases at J, with 13 bases in the middle.

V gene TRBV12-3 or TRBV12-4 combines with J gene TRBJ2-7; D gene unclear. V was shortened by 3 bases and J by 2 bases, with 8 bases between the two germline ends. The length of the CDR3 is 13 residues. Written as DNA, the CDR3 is TGTGCCAGCAGTTTCAAGCTGACCTACGAGCAGTACTTC. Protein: CASSFKLTYEQYF.

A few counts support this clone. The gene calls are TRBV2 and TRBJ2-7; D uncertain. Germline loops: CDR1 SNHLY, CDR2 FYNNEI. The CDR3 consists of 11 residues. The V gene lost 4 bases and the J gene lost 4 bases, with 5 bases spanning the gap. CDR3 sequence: CASSASYEQYF. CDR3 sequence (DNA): TGTGCCAGCAGTGCCAGTTACGAGCAGTACTTC.

Here the CDR3 reads CASSPPAVNTGELFF. Here the CDR3 DNA reads TGTGCCAGCAGCCCCCCGGCCGTTAACACCGGGGAGCTGTTTTTT. The chain combines TRBV7-2 with TRBJ2-2; D gene unclear. Germline V gives CDR1 SGHTA, CDR2 FQGNSA. Deletions cut 5 bases from V and 2 bases from J, with 12 bases between. The CDR3 covers 15 residues. Drawing the rest from reference TRBV7-2 and TRBJ2-2, the complete variable domain is GAGVSQSPSNKVTEKGKDVELRCDPISGHTALYWYRQSLGQGLEFLIYFQGNSAPDKSGLPSDRFSAERTGGSVSTLTIQRTQQEDSAVYLCASSPPAVNTGELFFGEGSRLTVL.

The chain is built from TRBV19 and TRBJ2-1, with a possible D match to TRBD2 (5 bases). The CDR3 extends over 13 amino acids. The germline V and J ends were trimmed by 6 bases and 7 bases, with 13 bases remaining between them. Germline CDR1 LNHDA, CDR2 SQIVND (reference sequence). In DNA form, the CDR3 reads TGTGCCAGTAGGAGGAATCGGGGAAATGAGCAGTTCTTC. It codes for CASRRNRGNEQFF.

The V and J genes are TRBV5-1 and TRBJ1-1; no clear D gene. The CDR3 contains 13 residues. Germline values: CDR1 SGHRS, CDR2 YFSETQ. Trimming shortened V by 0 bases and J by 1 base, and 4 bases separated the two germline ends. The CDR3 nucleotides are TGCGCCAGCAGCTTGGCGTGGAACACTGAAGCTTTCTTT. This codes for CASSLAWNTEAFF.

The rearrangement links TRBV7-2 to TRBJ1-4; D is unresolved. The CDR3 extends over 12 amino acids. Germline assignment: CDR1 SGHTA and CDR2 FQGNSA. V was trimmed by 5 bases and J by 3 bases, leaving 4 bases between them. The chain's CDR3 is CASSGANEKLFF. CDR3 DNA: TGTGCCAGCAGCGGGGCTAATGAAAAACTGTTTTTT. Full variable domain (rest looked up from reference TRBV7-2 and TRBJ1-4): GAGVSQSPSNKVTEKGKDVELRCDPISGHTALYWYRQSLGQGLEFLIYFQGNSAPDKSGLPSDRFSAERTGGSVSTLTIQRTQQEDSAVYLCASSGANEKLFFGSGTQLSVL.

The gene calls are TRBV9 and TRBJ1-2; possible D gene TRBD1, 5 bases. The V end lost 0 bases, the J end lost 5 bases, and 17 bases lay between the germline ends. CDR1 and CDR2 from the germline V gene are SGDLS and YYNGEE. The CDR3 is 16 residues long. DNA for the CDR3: TGTGCCAGCAGCGTAGAGGGCCAGGATGGGGCTTATGGCTACACCTTC. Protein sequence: CASSVEGQDGAYGYTF.

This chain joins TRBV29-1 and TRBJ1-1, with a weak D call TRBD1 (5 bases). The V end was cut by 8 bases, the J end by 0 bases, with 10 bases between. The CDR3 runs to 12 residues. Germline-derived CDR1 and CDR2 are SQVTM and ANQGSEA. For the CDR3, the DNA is TGCAGCTTAGGGGAGGTGAACACTGAAGCTTTCTTT. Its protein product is CSLGEVNTEAFF.

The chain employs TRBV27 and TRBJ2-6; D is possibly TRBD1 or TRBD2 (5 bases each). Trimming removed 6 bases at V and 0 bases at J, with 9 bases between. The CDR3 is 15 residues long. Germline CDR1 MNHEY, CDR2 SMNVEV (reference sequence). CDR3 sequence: CASRGEISGANVLTF. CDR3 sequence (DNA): TGTGCCAGCAGGGGGGAAATCTCTGGGGCCAACGTCCTGACTTTC. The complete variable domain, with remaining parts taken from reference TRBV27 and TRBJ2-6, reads EAQVTQNPRYLITVTGKKLTVTCSQNMNHEYMSWYRQDPGLGLRQIYYSMNVEVTDKGDVPEGYKVSRKEKRNFPLILESPSPNQTSLYFCASRGEISGANVLTFGAGSRLTVL.

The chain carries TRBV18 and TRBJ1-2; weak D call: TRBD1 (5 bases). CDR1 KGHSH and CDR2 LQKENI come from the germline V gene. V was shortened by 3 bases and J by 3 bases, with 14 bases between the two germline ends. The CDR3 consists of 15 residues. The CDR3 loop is CASSPVRWGDYGYTF. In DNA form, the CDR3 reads TGTGCCAGCTCACCGGTCAGGTGGGGCGACTATGGCTACACCTTC. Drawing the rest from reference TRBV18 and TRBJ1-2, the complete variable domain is NAGVMQNPRHLVRRRGQEARLRCSPMKGHSHVYWYRQLPEEGLKFMVYLQKENIIDESGMPKERFSAEFPKEGPSILRIQQVVRGDSAAYFCASSPVRWGDYGYTFGSGTRLTVV.

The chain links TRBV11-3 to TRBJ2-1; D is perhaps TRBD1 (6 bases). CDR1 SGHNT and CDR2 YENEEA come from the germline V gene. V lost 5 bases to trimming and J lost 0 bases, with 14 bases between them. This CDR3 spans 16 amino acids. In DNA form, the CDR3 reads TGTGCCAGCAGCCCACGGGGACACAGCTCCTACAATGAGCAGTTCTTC. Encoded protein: CASSPRGHSSYNEQFF.

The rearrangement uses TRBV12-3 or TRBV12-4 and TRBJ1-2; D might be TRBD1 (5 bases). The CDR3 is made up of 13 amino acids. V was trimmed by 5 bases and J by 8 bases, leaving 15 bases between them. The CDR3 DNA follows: TGTGCCAGCAGTCCAAGGGGAGGAGGCGGCTACACCTTC. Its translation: CASSPRGGGGYTF.

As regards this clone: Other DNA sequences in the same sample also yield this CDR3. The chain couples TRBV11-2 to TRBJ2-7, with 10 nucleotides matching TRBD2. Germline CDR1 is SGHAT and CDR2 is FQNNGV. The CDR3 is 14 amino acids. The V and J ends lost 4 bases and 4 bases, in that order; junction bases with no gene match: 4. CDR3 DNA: TGTGCCAGCAGCTCAAGCGGGGGGGGATACGAGCAGTACTTC. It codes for CASSSSGGGYEQYF.

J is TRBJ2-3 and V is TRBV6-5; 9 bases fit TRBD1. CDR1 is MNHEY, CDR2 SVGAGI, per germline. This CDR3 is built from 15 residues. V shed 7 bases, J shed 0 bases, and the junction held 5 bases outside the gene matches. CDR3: CASTDRGVSTDTQYF. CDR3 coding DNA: TGTGCCAGCACCGACAGGGGGGTCAGCACAGATACGCAGTATTTT.

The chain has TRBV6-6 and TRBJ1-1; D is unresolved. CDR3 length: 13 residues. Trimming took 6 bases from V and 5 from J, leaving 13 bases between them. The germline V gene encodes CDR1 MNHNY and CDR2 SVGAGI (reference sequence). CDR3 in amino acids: CASSYDPGTEAFF. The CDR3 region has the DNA TGTGCCAGCAGCTACGACCCCGGAACTGAAGCTTTCTTT.